These T cell receptor beta chains were read from a single sample in a study of blood T cell repertoires in COVID-19. The method was immunoSEQ multiplex PCR; TCRdb's version includes in-frame clones alone and lacks a portion of them. This repertoire shows fewer than 250,000 clones, 90% found once; its top ten account for roughly 16%. Specimen: PBMCs or T cells enriched from blood (not recorded which). The receptors shown here come from a man aged 30 to 39 who had been exposed to COVID-19. CDR3s include the opening cysteine and the closing phenylalanine or tryptophan.

V	CDR3
TRBV2	CASIKDSVSYEQYF
TRBV6-5	CASMIGVAGEKLFF
TRBV15	CATSRDWGQEVEKLFF
TRBV24-1	CATSEASGTGAETQYF
TRBV7-9	CASGAKKAEAFF
TRBV19	CAIRLNYGYTF
TRBV7-7	CASSTAQGFETQYF
TRBV19	CASSPLGTAYGYTF
TRBV10-3	CAISDSRETQYF
TRBV28	CASSFWGRSEQYF
TRBV18	CASSPFSGENTEAFF
TRBV7-2	CASSPGLAGHEQFF
TRBV2	CASSGLRGKYF
TRBV6-5	CASSGRDRLNEKLFF
TRBV10-2	CASSAGGETQYF
TRBV30	CAWRTTGGAAQYF
TRBV2	CASSERADYNEQFF
TRBV5-4	CASSWQGNEQFF
TRBV19	CASSIKWLEGGNNEQFF
TRBV9	CASSVVAGGPGGTDTQYF
TRBV27	CASSLRGGYEQYF
TRBV14	CASSQPAGGRSNEQFF
TRBV5-1	CASSLEASGGSYTQYF